This T cell receptor beta chain was observed in a study of T cells in women clearing cervical HPV infection. At the level of the study: Controls' single incident HPV16 infection cleared within 12 months without precancer.

Concerning this clone itself: Its antigen is still unknown. The read halts 3 residues ahead of the CDR3 end, with the missing end drawn from the germline J gene.

Study-level results: Richness plus V gene abundances separated cases from controls with AUC 0.8 to 0.85.

The CDR3 spans 12 residues. The germline CDR1 and CDR2 sequences are MNHNS and SASEGT. immunoSEQ multiplex PCR used an average of around 1,100 ng genomic DNA. Sequenced by immunoSEQ multiplex PCR; TCRdb stores in-frame clones only, minus some. With 45,000 to 50,000 clones in the sample, the ten largest clones hold approximately 34%. Sequencing was done on a sample of blood buffy coat. This chain joins TRBV6-1 and TRBJ1-1; tentative D call: TRBD1 (5 bases). This receptor was identified in a woman between 18 and 70 years old with a cervical HPV16 infection that either progressed to CIN3+ or cleared (not recorded which). The part of the CDR3 DNA that was read is TGTGCCAGCAGTGGGACATACCCAGAA. Protein sequence: CASSGTYPE. The entire CDR3 protein reads CASSGTYPEAFF.